This TCR beta chain was recovered during a study of siplizumab effects on memory and regulatory T cells. Study-level findings and limits: No functional test confirmed suppression by proliferating siplizumab-culture Tregs. Memory cells seemed less diverse than naive T cells, which also seemed major contributors to the alloresponse.

V was shortened by 3 bases and J by 5 bases, with 17 bases between the two germline ends. The CDR3 contains 15 residues. CDR1 is KGHSH and CDR2 is LQKENI in the germline V gene. A remark on this clone: As yet, its antigen is unknown.

Per sample, the assay covered 80,000 to 100,000 TCR templates. Clones were read by immunoSEQ multiplex PCR, and TCRdb kept only the in-frame ones, dropping some. The sample holds approximately 120,000 clones, about 94% seen once. This chain connects TRBV18 to TRBJ2-7, with a weak D call TRBD2 (6 bases). Source material: non-Treg CD4+ T cells sorted from blood. This TCR was sampled from a human donor in good health. The CDR3 is CASSPGTRGNDEQYF. Here the CDR3 DNA reads TGTGCCAGCTCACCTGGGACTCGAGGGAACGACGAGCAGTACTTC.